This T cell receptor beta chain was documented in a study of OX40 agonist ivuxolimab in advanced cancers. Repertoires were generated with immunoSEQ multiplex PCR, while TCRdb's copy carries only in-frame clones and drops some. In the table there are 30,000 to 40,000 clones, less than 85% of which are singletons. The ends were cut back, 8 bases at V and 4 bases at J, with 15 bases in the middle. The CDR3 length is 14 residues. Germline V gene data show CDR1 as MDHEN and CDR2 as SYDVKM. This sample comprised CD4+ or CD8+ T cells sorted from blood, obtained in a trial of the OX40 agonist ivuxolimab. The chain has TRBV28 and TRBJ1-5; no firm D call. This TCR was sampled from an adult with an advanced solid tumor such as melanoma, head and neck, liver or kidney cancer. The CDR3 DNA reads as TGTGCCAGCGGTCTGCGGGGAGGAAATCAGCCCCAGCATTTT. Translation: CASGLRGGNQPQHF. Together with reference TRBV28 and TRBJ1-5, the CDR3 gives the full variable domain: DVKVTQSSRYLVKRTGEKVFLECVQDMDHENMFWYRQDPGLGLRLIYFSYDVKMKEKGDIPEGYSVSREKKERFSLILESASTNQTSMYLCASGLRGGNQPQHFGDGTRLSIL.